This TCR beta chain was identified during a study of blood T cell dynamics during melanoma immunotherapy. Overall study context: Patients with metastatic melanoma got pembrolizumab or nivolumab-ipilimumab as first-line care.

This table comes from immunoSEQ multiplex PCR, and its TCRdb copy is limited to in-frame clones, with some not included. The sample lists over 6,000 clones, 88% seen once, with approximately 5% in the top ten. As to time point: week 3, after first cycle of checkpoint inhibitor. From germline, CDR1 is MNHEY and CDR2 SVGAGI. V was cut by 8 bases and J by 5 bases, with 18 bases left in between. The CDR3 spans 15 residues. The chain joins TRBV6-5 to TRBJ1-4, with D possibly TRBD1 on 6 matching bases. The source of this sequence is a human donor with melanoma. Sample: blood, taken from a patient treated with checkpoint blockade. The CDR3 DNA sequence: TGTGCCAGCCGCAGTGTCCGGGACAAGAATGAAAAACTGTTTTTT. Its translation: CASRSVRDKNEKLFF.